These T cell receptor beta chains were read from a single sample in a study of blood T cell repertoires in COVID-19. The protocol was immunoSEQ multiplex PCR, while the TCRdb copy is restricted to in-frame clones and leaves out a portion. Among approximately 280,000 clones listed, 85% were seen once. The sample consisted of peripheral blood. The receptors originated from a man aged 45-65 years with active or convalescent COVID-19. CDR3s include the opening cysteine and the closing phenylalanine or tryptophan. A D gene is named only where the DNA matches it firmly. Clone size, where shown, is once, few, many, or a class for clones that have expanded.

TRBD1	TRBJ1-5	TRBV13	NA	TGTGCCAGCAGCTTCTCAGGGGGCTCCCCTCAGCCCCAGCATTTT	CASSFSGGSPQPQHF
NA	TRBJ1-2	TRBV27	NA	TGTGCCAGCAGTTTATCGAGGGCGGGGCGAGATGGCTACACCTTC	CASSLSRAGRDGYTF
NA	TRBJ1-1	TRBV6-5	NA	TGTGCCAGCAGTTACGCAGGGGTGAACACTGAAGCTTTCTTT	CASSYAGVNTEAFF
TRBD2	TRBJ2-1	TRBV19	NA	TGTGCCAGTAGATCAATAAGGACCGGGACTAGCGGGTACAATGAGCAGTTCTTC	CASRSIRTGTSGYNEQFF
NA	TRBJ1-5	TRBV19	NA	TGTGCCAGTAGTGGTGAGGGTGTCTTTTGGCCCCAGCATTTT	CASSGEGVFWPQHF
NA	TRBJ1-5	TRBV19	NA	TGTGCCAGTAGTATGGGCAGGGTGCAGACTCTTATGAATCAGCCCCAGCATTTT	CASSMGRVQTLMNQPQHF
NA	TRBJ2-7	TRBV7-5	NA	TGTGTCAGACGATCTTCCCGGGACAGCTCCTACGAGCAGTACTTC	CVRRSSRDSSYEQYF
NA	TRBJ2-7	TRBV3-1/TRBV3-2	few	TGTGCCAGCAGCCAAGATCCAGGGCCCTACGAGCAGTACTTC	CASSQDPGPYEQYF
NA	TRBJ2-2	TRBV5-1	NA	TGCGCCAGCAGCGCGTCCGGCCTCGGGACCGGGGAGCTGTTTTTT	CASSASGLGTGELFF
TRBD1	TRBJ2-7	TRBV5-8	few	TGTGCCAGCAGCGCCAACCGCGGGACAGGGGTATTCTACGAGCAGTACTTC	CASSANRGTGVFYEQYF
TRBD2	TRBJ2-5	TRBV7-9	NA	TGTGCCAGCAGCTTGTCGTCCCTAGCGGGAGTTCGGGAGACCCAGTACTTC	CASSLSSLAGVRETQYF
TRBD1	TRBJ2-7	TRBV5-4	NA	TGTGCCAGCAGCTTGGGACAGGGGGCGGACGAGCAGTACTTC	CASSLGQGADEQYF
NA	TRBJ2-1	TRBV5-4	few	TGTGCCAGCAGCCTTACAGGAGACAATGAGCAGTTCTTC	CASSLTGDNEQFF
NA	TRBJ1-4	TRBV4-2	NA	TGTGCCAGCAGTGGGCGAACTAATGAAAAACTGTTTTTT	CASSGRTNEKLFF
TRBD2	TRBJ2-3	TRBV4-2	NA	TGTGCCAGCAGCCAAGAGGCTAGCGGGAGTGCAGATACGCAGTATTTT	CASSQEASGSADTQYF
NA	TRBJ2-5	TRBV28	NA	TGTGCCAGCAGTTTAGATCAGGGTCGGGAGACCCAGTACTTC	CASSLDQGRETQYF
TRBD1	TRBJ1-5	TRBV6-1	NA	TGTGCCAGCAGTGAGCTTCTTGGGACAGCTAGCAATCAGCCCCAGCATTTT	CASSELLGTASNQPQHF
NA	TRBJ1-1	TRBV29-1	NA	TGCAGCGTTGCTACAGGATACACTGAAGCTTTCTTT	CSVATGYTEAFF
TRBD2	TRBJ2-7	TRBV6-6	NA	TGTGCCAGCAGTTCCCTACTAGCGGGAGATCAGTACTTC	CASSSLLAGDQYF
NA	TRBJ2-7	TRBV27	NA	TGTGCCAGCAGTTTTCGAGGGAGTAGCTCCTACGAGCAGTACTTC	CASSFRGSSSYEQYF
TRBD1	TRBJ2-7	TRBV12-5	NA	TGTGCTAGTGGAACCTACAGGGGTTCGAAATACGAGCAGTACTTC	CASGTYRGSKYEQYF